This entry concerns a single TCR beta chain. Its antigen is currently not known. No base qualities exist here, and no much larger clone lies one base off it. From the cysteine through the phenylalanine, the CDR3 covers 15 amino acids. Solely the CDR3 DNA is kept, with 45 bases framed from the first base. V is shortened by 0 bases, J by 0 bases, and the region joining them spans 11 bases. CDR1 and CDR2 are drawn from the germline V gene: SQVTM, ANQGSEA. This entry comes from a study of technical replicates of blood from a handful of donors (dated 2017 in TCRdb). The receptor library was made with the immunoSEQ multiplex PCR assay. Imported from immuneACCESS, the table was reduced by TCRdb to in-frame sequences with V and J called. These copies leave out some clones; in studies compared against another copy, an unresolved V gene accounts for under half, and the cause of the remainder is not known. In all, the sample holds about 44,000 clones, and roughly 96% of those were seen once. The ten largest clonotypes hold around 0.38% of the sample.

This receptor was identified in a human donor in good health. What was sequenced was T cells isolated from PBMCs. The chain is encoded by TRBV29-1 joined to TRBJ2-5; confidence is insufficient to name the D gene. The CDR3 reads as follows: CSVEDLYGDQETQYF. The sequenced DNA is TGCAGCGTTGAAGATCTTTACGGTGACCAAGAGACCCAGTACTTC.